This T cell receptor (beta chain) was identified during a study of T cells in Graves' hyperthyroidism and ophthalmopathy. Study-wide points: Onset of ophthalmopathy came a median 6.5 months after the model predicted it.

Criteria for exclusion of patients were uncontrolled infection, other autoimmune disease, pregnancy or lactation. Initially, at the first diagnosis of hyperthyroidism and before any ophthalmopathy symptoms, blood was sampled. About this clonotype: The antigen is not known.

RNA transcripts provided the source from which TCR beta CDR3 regions were amplified. A set of HTBI primers served as the primers for a first-round RT-PCR of the TCR CDR3. TCRdb analysed the multiplex PCR reads with MiXCR anew, one entry per CDR3 protein. The data hold a few hundred thousand distinct CDR3 sequences, with approximately 15% observed a single time. The V end was cut by 4 bases, the J end by 4 bases, with 14 bases between. The CDR3 covers 14 residues. CDR1 and CDR2 from the germline V gene are SGHDT and YYEEEE. The genes are TRBV5-6 and TRBJ2-5, with D perhaps being TRBD1 or TRBD2 (6 bases each). This TCR was recovered from a woman aged 18 to 35 with Graves' hyperthyroidism that later progressed to Graves' ophthalmopathy. The sequenced sample consisted of blood. This chain's CDR3 is CASSRGWGLETQYF. DNA of the CDR3: TGTGCCAGCAGCCGGGGGTGGGGGCTAGAGACCCAGTACTTC.